The sequence of this T cell receptor beta chain was determined in a study of CD4+ T cells in melanoma. This clone is labeled as hyperexpanded. What it binds is not known. General study results and limits: Neoantigen-specific CD4+ T cells in melanoma reportedly had diverse differentiation states. A reported correlation linked neoantigen-specific CD4+ T cells to CD8+, macrophage and B cell function.

Repertoires were generated with immunoSEQ multiplex PCR, while TCRdb's copy carries only in-frame clones and drops some. The sample yields more than 200 clones, about 72% seen once. Trimming removed 0 bases at V and 5 bases at J, with 12 bases between. There are 16 residues in the CDR3. Germline lookup yields CDR1 SGDLS and CDR2 YYNGEE. The chain links TRBV9 to TRBJ1-6, with D possibly being TRBD1 (5 bases). The source is a human donor with melanoma. This chain's CDR3 is CASSVDSTANNSPLHF. The DNA for the CDR3 is TGTGCCAGCAGCGTAGATTCGACAGCAAATAATTCACCCCTCCACTTT.